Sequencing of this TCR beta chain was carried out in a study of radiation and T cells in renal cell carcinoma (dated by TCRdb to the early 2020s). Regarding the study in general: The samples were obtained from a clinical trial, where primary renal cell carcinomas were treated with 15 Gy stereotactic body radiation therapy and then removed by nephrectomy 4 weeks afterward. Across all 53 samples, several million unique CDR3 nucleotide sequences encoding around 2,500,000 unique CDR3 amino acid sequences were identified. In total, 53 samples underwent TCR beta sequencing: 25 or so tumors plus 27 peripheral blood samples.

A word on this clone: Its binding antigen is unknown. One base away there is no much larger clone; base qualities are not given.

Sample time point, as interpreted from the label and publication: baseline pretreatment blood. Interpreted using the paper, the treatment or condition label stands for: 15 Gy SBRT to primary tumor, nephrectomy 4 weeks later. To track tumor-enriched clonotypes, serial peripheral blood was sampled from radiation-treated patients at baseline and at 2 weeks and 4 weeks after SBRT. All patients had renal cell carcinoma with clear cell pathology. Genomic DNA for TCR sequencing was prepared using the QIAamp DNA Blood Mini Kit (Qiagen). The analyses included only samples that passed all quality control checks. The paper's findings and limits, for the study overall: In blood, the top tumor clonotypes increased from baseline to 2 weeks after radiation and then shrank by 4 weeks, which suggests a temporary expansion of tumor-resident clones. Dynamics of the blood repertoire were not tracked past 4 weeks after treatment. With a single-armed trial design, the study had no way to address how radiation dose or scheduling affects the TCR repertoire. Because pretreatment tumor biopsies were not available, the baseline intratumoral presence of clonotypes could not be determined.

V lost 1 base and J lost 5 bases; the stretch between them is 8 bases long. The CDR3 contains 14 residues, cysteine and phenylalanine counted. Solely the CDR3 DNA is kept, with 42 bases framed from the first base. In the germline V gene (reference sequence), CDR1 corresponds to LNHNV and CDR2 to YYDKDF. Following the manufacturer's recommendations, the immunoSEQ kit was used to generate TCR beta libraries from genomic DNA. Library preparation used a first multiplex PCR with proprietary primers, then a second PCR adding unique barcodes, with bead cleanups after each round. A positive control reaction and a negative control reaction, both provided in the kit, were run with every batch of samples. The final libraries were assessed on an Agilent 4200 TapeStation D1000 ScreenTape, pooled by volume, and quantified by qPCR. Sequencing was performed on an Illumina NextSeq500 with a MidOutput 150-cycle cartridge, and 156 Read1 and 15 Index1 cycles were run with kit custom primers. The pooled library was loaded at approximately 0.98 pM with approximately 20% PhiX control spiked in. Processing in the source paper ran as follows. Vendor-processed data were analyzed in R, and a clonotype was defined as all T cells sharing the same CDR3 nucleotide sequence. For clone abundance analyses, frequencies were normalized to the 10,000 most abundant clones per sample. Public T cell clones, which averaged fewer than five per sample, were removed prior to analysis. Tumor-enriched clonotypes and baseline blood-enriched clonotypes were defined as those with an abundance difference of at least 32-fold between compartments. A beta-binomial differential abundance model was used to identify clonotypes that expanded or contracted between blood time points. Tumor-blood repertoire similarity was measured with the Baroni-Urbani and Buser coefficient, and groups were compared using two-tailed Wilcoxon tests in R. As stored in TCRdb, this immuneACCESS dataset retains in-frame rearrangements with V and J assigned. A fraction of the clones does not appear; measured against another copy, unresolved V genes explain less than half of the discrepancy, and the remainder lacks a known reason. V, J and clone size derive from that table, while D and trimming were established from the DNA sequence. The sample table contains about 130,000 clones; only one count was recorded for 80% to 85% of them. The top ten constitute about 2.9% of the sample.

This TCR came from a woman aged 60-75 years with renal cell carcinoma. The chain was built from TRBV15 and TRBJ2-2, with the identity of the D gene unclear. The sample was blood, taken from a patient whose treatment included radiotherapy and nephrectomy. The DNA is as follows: TGTGCCACCAGCAGAGCTAGTTTGACCGGGGAGCTGTTTTTT. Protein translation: CATSRASLTGELFF.